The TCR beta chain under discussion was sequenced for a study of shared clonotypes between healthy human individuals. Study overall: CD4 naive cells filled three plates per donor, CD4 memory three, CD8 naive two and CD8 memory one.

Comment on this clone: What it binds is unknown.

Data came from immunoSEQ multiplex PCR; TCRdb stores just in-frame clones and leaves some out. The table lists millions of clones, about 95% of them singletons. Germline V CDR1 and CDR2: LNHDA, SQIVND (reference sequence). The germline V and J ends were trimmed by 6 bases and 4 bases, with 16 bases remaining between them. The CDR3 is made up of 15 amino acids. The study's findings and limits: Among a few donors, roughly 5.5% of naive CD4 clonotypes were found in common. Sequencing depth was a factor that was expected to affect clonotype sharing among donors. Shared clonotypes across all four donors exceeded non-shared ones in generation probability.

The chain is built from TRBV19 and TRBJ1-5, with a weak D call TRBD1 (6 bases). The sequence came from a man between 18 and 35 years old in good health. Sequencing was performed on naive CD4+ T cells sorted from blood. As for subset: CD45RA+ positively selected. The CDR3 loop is CASRETGIGNQPQHF. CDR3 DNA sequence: TGTGCCAGTAGGGAAACAGGGATTGGGAATCAGCCCCAGCATTTT.